This note documents a single T cell receptor beta chain sequence. Its antigen is currently unknown. The sample comes from a study of OX40 agonist ivuxolimab in advanced cancers. Study overall: In this cohort, patients received ivuxolimab, an agonistic anti-OX40 (CD134) antibody. The study reported partial responses in three patients: one hepatocellular carcinoma, two cutaneous melanoma. The mean age was about 57 years, ranging from 23 to 79, with around four fifths of participants male. Overall study findings and caveats: Patients who responded partially at 0.1-3.0 mg/kg showed clonal expansion ranking among the lowest.

The CDR3 consists of 14 residues. V was pared by 5 bases and J by 6 bases, with 16 bases between. CDR1 is SGHAT, CDR2 FQNNGV, per germline. The table came from immunoSEQ multiplex PCR; TCRdb's copy has only in-frame clones and leaves some out. The table lists about 110,000 clones, 91% of them singletons. The chain carries TRBV11-2 and TRBJ1-1, with D tentatively TRBD1 (5 bases). The sample here was CD4+ or CD8+ T cells sorted from blood, taken in a trial of the OX40 agonist ivuxolimab. The source is an adult with an advanced solid tumor such as melanoma, head and neck, liver or kidney cancer. CDR3 nucleotides: TGTGCCAGCAGCCAGCAGGGCCTGGTCGCTGAAGCTTTCTTT. It yields the protein CASSQQGLVAEAFF.